A single sample is the source of the 10 T cell receptor beta chains below, sequenced in a study of T cells in tuberculosis. Measured with immunoSEQ multiplex PCR; TCRdb has only the in-frame clones, and not every one. Here the sample spans tens of thousands of clones, approximately 92% being singletons. Sequencing was done on a sample of PBMCs. The receptors were sampled from a donor aged 10-35 years with latent tuberculosis or without tuberculosis infection. Some clones in this sample may be carry-over from other donors' samples.

The chain employs TRBV6-1 and TRBJ1-1, with D unresolved. CDR1 and CDR2 (germline): MNHNS, SASEGT. The CDR3 loop spans 10 amino acids. The V and J ends lost 11 bases and 7 bases respectively, with 11 bases between them. The CDR3 DNA reads as TGTGCCGCACAAAGAAATGAAGCTTTCTTT. Encoded protein: CAAQRNEAFF.

The rearrangement uses TRBV28 and TRBJ2-2; 8 bases are shared with TRBD2. The junction had 7 bases not matched to a gene; V was cut back by 6 bases and J by 7 bases. CDR3 length: 14 residues. Germline CDR1 is MDHEN and CDR2 is SYDVKM. The CDR3 sequence: CASRGAGVRGELFF. CDR3 in DNA: TGTGCCAGCAGGGGAGCGGGAGTCCGCGGGGAGCTGTTTTTT.

In this sample, this clone turned up once. The V gene is TRBV19, the J gene TRBJ1-1, with a weak D call TRBD1 (6 bases). Germline CDR1 is LNHDA and CDR2 is SQIVND (reference sequence). Trimming stripped 10 bases from V and 5 bases from J, with 35 bases between. The CDR3 totals 19 residues. For the CDR3, the DNA is TGTGCCACACAAGGGGCTCTATCCACAGGGCTCGGTCGAGGGACTGAAGCTTTCTTT. Its translation: CATQGALSTGLGRGTEAFF.

V gene TRBV10-3 combines with J gene TRBJ1-1, with a tentative D call TRBD1 (5 bases). V was shortened by 3 bases and J by 5 bases, with 7 bases between the two germline ends. CDR1 ENHRY and CDR2 SYGVKD come from the germline V gene. CDR3 length: 12 residues. In DNA form, the CDR3 reads TGTGCCATCAGTGACAGGGAAACTGAAGCTTTCTTT. This encodes CAISDRETEAFF.

V gene TRBV6-1 combines with J gene TRBJ2-2; 8 bases align to TRBD1. J was trimmed by 7 bases and V by 6 bases; bases with no gene match: 10. This CDR3 contains 15 residues. CDR1 and CDR2 (germline): MNHNS, SASEGT. The CDR3 DNA follows: TGTGCCAGCAGCCCGGACAGGGTGATCGGCGGGGAGCTGTTTTTT. Amino acid sequence: CASSPDRVIGGELFF.

The chain has TRBV5-4 and TRBJ1-2; 8 positions match TRBD1. Germline V gene lookup returns CDR1 SGHNT and CDR2 YYREEE (reference sequence). This CDR3 comprises 14 residues. V lost 2 bases, J lost 5 bases, and 5 bases stayed unmatched. DNA of the CDR3: TGTGCCAGCAGCTTCGGTGGACAGGGTTATGGCTACACCTTC. Translated, it gives CASSFGGQGYGYTF.

The sample holds one count of this clone. The chain has TRBV20-1 and TRBJ1-1; no reliable D call. V lost 6 bases and J lost 10, with 12 bases in between. In germline, CDR1 is DFQATT, CDR2 SNEGSKA (reference sequence). The length of the CDR3 is 10 residues. This CDR3 reads CSATEGGAFF. DNA for the CDR3: TGCAGTGCGACGGAAGGAGGAGCTTTCTTT.

J is TRBJ1-1 and V is TRBV7-3, with D possibly matching TRBD1 (5 bases). With 5 bases removed from V and 0 bases from J, the gap between germline ends came to 10 bases. The CDR3 is 14 residues long. Germline-derived CDR1 and CDR2 are SGHTA and FQGTGA. Written as DNA, the CDR3 is TGTGCCAGCAGCCCCCGGGGGATGAACACTGAAGCTTTCTTT. Amino acids: CASSPRGMNTEAFF.

The rearrangement uses TRBV30 and TRBJ1-1; D remains ambiguous. There are 11 residues in the CDR3. Germline CDR1 GTSNPN, CDR2 SVGIG (reference sequence). Trimming took 1 base from V and 11 from J, leaving 11 bases between them. In DNA, the CDR3 is TGTGCCTGGAGTGCTCCCGTGAGGGCTTTCTTT. It specifies CAWSAPVRAFF.

The rearrangement links TRBV4-2 to TRBJ1-1, with D unclear. Germline loops: CDR1 LGHNA, CDR2 YNFKEQ. Trimming removed 0 bases at V and 8 bases at J, with 16 bases between. The CDR3 extends over 15 amino acids. The CDR3, as DNA: TGTGCCAGCAGCCAAGAGCGAGGCAAAGGCAGAGAAGCTTTCTTT. This gives the protein CASSQERGKGREAFF.